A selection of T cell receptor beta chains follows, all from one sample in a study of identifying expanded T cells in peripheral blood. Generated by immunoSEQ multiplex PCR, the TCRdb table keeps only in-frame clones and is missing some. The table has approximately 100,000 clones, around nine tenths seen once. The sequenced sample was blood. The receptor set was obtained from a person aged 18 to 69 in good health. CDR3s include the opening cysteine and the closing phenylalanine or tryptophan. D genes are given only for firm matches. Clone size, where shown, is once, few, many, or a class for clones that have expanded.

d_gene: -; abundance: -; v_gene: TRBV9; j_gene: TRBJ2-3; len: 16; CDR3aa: CASSPGAGGLTDTQYF; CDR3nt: TGTGCCAGCAGTCCTGGGGCCGGGGGCCTCACAGATACGCAGTATTTT
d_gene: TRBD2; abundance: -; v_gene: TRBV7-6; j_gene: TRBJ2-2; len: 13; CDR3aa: CASSFSGAGELFF; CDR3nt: TGTGCCAGCAGCTTTAGCGGGGCCGGGGAGCTGTTTTTT
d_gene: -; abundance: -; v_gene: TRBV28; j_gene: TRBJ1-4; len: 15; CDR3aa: CASSLYRATNEKLFF; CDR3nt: TGTGCCAGCAGTCTCTACAGGGCAACTAATGAAAAACTGTTTTTT
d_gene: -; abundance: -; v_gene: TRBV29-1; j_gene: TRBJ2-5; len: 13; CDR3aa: CSAEETQRETQYF; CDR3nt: TGCAGCGCCGAGGAGACCCAGAGGGAGACCCAGTACTTC
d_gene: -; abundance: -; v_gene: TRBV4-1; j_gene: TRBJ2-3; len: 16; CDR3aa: CASSQGAGSWGDTQYF; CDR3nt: TGCGCCAGCAGCCAAGGGGCTGGGAGTTGGGGCGATACGCAGTATTTT
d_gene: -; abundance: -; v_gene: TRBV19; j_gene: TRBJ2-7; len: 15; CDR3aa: CASSIGGRGAYEQYF; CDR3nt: TGTGCCAGTAGTATAGGGGGCAGGGGAGCGTACGAGCAGTACTTC
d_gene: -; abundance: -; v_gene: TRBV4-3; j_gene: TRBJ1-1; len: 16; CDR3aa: CASSQDRGGMNTEAFF; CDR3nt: TGCGCCAGCAGCCAAGATCGTGGGGGCATGAACACTGAAGCTTTCTTT
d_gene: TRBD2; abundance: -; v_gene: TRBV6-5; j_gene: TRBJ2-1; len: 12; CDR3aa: CASSRGGNEQFF; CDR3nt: TGTGCCAGCAGTCGCGGGGGGAATGAGCAGTTCTTC
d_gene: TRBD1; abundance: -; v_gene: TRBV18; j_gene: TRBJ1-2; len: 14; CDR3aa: CASSPTTGAEGYTF; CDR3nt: TGTGCCAGCTCACCAACCACAGGGGCCGAGGGCTACACCTTC
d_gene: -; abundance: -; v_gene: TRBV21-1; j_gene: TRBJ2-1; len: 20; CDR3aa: CASSNTGQSSSTGNTNEQFF; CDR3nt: TGTGCCAGCAGCAATACAGGTCAGAGCTCGTCAACGGGGAACACCAATGAGCAGTTCTTC
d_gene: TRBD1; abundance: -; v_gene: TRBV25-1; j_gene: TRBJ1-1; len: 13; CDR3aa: CASSPTGATEAFF; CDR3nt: TGTGCCAGCAGTCCTACAGGGGCGACTGAAGCTTTCTTT
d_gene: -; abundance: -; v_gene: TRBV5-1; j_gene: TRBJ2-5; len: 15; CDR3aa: CASSLTPTVRETQYF; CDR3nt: TGCGCCAGCAGCTTGACCCCTACGGTTCGGGAGACCCAGTACTTC
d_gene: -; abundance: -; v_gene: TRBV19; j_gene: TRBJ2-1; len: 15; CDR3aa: CASGPGFSSYNEQFF; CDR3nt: TGTGCCAGTGGGCCCGGGTTCAGCTCCTACAATGAGCAGTTCTTC
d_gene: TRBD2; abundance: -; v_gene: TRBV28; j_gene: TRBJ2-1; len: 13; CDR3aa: CASTAGGSREQFF; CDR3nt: TGTGCCAGCACGGCGGGGGGATCAAGGGAGCAGTTCTTC
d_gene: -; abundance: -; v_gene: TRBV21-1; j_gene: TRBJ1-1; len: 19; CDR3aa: CASSYKEKGHYGINTEAFF; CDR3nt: TGTGCCAGCAGCTATAAAGAGAAGGGGCACTATGGAATAAACACTGAAGCTTTCTTT
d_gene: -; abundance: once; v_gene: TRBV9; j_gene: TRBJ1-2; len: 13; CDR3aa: CASSTSGANGYTF; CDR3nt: TGTGCCAGCAGCACCTCGGGCGCCAATGGCTACACCTTC
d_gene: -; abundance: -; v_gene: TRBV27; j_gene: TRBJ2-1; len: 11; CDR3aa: CASTEGHEQFF; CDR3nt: TGTGCCAGCACCGAGGGGCATGAGCAGTTCTTC
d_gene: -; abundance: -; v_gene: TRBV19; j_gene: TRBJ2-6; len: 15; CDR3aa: CASRQGSSGANVLTF; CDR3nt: TGTGCCAGTAGACAGGGTTCCTCTGGGGCCAACGTCCTGACTTTC
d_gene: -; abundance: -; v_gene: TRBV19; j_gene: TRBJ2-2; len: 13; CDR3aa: CASSISGTGELFF; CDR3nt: TGTGCCAGTAGTATATCTGGAACCGGGGAGCTGTTTTTT
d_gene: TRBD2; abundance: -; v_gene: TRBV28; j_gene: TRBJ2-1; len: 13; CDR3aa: CASSGGADNEQFF; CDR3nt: TGTGCCAGCAGCGGGGGGGCCGACAATGAGCAGTTCTTC
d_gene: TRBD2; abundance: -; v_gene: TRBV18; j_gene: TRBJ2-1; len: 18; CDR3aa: CASSPRAGGPVSYNEQFF; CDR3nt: TGTGCCAGCTCACCCCGAGCGGGGGGCCCTGTATCCTACAATGAGCAGTTCTTC
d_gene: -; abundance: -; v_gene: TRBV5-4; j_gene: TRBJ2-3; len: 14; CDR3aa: CASSFTGGADTQYF; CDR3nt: TGTGCCAGCAGCTTTACCGGGGGAGCCGATACGCAGTATTTT
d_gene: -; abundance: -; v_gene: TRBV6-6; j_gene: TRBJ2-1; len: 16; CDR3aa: CASSRGSGEVHNEQFF; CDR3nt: TGTGCCAGCAGCCGTGGGTCGGGGGAAGTGCACAATGAGCAGTTCTTC
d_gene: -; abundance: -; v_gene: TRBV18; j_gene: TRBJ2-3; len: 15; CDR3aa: CASSPRGGTTDTQYF; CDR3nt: TGTGCCAGCTCACCAAGGGGGGGGACCACAGATACGCAGTATTTT
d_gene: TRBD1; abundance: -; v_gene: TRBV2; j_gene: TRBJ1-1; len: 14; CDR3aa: CASRGDREYTEAFF; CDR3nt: TGTGCCAGCAGAGGGGACAGGGAGTACACTGAAGCTTTCTTT
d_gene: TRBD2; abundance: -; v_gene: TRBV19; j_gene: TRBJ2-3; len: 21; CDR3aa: CASSRDWGSFRTSGNTDTQYF; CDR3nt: TGTGCCAGTAGTAGGGATTGGGGAAGCTTCCGGACTAGCGGAAACACAGATACGCAGTATTTT
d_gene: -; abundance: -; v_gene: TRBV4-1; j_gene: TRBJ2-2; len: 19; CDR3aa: CASSQDLRLSRVRTGELFF; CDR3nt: TGCGCCAGCAGCCAAGACCTGCGGCTAAGCAGGGTGAGAACCGGGGAGCTGTTTTTT
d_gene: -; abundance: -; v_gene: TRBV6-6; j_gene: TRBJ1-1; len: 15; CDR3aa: CASSDTGSANTEAFF; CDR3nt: TGTGCCAGCAGCGATACCGGGAGTGCTAACACTGAAGCTTTCTTT
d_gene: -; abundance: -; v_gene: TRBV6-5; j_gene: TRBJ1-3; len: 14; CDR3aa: CASSYSGFGNTIYF; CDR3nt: TGTGCCAGCAGTTACTCGGGGTTTGGAAACACCATATATTTT
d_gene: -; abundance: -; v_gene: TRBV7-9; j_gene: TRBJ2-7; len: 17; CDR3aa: CASSLVRLDRLVHEQYF; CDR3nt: TGTGCCAGCAGCTTAGTTCGTCTGGACAGACTGGTCCACGAGCAGTACTTC
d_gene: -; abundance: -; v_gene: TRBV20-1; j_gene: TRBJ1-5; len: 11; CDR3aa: CSARNGQPQHF; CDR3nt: TGCAGTGCTAGAAATGGGCAGCCCCAGCATTTT
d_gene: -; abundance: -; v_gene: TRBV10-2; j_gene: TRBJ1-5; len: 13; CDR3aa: CASSEALAQPQHF; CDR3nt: TGCGCCAGCAGTGAGGCACTTGCCCAGCCCCAGCATTTT
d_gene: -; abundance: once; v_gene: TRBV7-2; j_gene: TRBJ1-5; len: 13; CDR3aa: CASSLAADQAQHF; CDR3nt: TGTGCCAGCAGCTTAGCCGCAGATCAAGCCCAGCATTTT
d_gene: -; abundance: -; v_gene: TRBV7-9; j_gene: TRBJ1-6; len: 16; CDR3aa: CASSLGGIQGQSPLHF; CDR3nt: TGTGCCAGCAGCTTAGGAGGGATACAGGGTCAGTCACCCCTCCACTTT
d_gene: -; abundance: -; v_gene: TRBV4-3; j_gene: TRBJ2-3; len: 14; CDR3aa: CASSPRGAADTQYF; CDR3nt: TGCGCCAGCAGCCCCAGGGGAGCCGCAGATACGCAGTATTTT
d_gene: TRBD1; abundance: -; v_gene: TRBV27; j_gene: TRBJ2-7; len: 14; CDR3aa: CASSSGTGPYEQYF; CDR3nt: TGTGCCAGCAGTTCCGGGACAGGGCCCTACGAGCAGTACTTC
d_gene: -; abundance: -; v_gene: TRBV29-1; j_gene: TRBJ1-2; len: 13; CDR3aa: CSVDIGRNYGYTF; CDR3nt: TGCAGCGTTGATATAGGGCGGAACTATGGCTACACCTTC
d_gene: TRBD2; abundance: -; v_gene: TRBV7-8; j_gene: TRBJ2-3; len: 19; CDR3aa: CASSLVAVASGGDTDTQYF; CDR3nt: TGTGCCAGCAGCTTAGTAGCGGTGGCTAGCGGGGGGGACACAGATACGCAGTATTTT
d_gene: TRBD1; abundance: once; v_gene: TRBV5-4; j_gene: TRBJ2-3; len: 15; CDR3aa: CASSLVGQGTDTQYF; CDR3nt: TGTGCCAGCAGCTTGGTCGGACAGGGGACAGATACGCAGTATTTT